This TCR beta chain originates from a study of Ad26.COV2.S vaccination and SARS-CoV-2 variants. On the study more broadly: Ad26.COV2.S given intramuscularly, once or twice 56 days apart. General observations from the study: Similar non-spike TCR breadth was observed in recipients of vaccine and of placebo. Assessments of TCR breadth and depth may have underestimated the total T cell responses.

CDR3 length equals 17 residues. Germline-derived CDR1 and CDR2 are SGHTA and FQGNSA. V dropped 4 bases and J dropped 0 bases, with 15 bases sitting between them. Indicated treatment: 19 received Ad26.COV2.S at low or high dose, single or two shots; roughly five received placebo; per-sample allocation not given. On day 63 after the first injection, vaccine and placebo recipients gave samples. Method: immunoSEQ multiplex PCR; TCRdb's copy keeps in-frame clones and lacks some. This sample has around 400,000 clones; about 89% occur once, and the top ten carry under 2%. Concerning this clone: Its matching antigen is unknown.

This receptor was identified in a person between 18 and 59 years old who received the Ad26.COV2.S COVID-19 vaccine or a placebo. The material sequenced was peripheral blood, taken in a trial of Ad26.COV2.S vaccine versus placebo. The V gene is TRBV7-2, the J gene TRBJ1-4; D call uncertain. The CDR3 nucleotides are TGTGCCAGCAGCTCCTCCCGGAGGGAGACAACTAATGAAAAACTGTTTTTT. Amino acid sequence: CASSSSRRETTNEKLFF. The variable domain in full, completed from reference TRBV7-2 and TRBJ1-4, reads GAGVSQSPSNKVTEKGKDVELRCDPISGHTALYWYRQSLGQGLEFLIYFQGNSAPDKSGLPSDRFSAERTGGSVSTLTIQRTQQEDSAVYLCASSSSRRETTNEKLFFGSGTQLSVL.